This entry is about one T cell receptor (beta chain). These data are taken from a study of T cells after yellow fever vaccination. Via MiXCR, TCRdb re-called the 5' RACE reads, giving one row per CDR3 protein. The repertoire holds 500,000 to 650,000 distinct CDR3 sequences, with 9% to 15% as singletons. Germline CDR1 and CDR2: MNHEY and SVGEGT. The CDR3 is made up of 17 amino acids. The V and J ends lost 6 bases and 8 bases, in that order; junction bases with no gene match: 17. V is TRBV6-2 or TRBV6-3 and J is TRBJ2-1, with 9 bases that match TRBD1. This material consisted of PBMCs, taken on the day of the yellow fever booster vaccination. The sequence derives from a man aged 25 to 45 who received the YFV17D yellow fever vaccine. The CDR3 is CASSTAQTGGAIHEQFF. CDR3 bases: TGTGCCAGCAGCACAGCCCAAACAGGGGGCGCAATCCATGAGCAGTTCTTC.